A single T cell receptor beta chain is shown here with its context. Its antigen is still unknown. CDR1 and CDR2 from the germline V gene are SNHLY and FYNNEI. V lost 6 bases, J lost 0 bases, and 18 bases lay in between. The CDR3 extends over 17 amino acids. The entry originates in a study of PD-1 blockade in classical Hodgkin lymphoma. Study at large: Patients had nivolumab dosed at 3 mg/kg, delivered intravenously every 2 weeks. Study-wide results and caveats: Similar baseline diversity was found in complete responders and newly diagnosed patients.

TCRdb keeps only in-frame clones here, not all; method: immunoSEQ multiplex PCR. Here the sample spans 110,000 or so clones, approximately 89% being singletons. Time point defined: cycle 4 day 1 (C4D1), after 5 to 7 weeks of nivolumab. All patients relapsed after autologous stem cell transplantation, and brentuximab vedotin exposure varied. This specimen consisted of peripheral blood mononuclear cells (PBMCs), obtained before the fourth cycle of nivolumab. V gene TRBV2 combines with J gene TRBJ1-5; TRBD1 is a possible D gene (6 bases). The origin of this receptor is a human donor with classical Hodgkin lymphoma. CDR3 loop: CASSLGGGPYSNQPQHF. The CDR3, as DNA: TGTGCCAGCAGCTTAGGGGGGGGCCCCTATAGCAATCAGCCCCAGCATTTT.